Listed below are T cell receptor beta chains from one sample, sequenced in a study of OX40 agonist ivuxolimab in advanced cancers. Generated by immunoSEQ multiplex PCR, the TCRdb table keeps only in-frame clones and is missing some. Among approximately 58,000 clones, 65% to 85% were seen once, and the ten largest hold approximately 4.5%. Here the sequenced sample was CD4+ or CD8+ T cells sorted from blood, taken in a trial of the OX40 agonist ivuxolimab. The receptors come from an adult with an advanced solid tumor such as melanoma, head and neck, liver or kidney cancer. CDR3s include the opening cysteine and the closing phenylalanine or tryptophan. The D gene is left open where the match is weak. The size entry is marked missing in some rows and otherwise reads once, few, many or a size class.

TRBJ1-5,NA,TRBV27,few,CASSFGRERQPQHF,TGTGCCAGCAGTTTCGGGAGGGAACGACAGCCCCAGCATTTT
TRBJ2-5,TRBD1,TRBV9,once,CASSPEGAVETQYF,TGTGCCAGCAGCCCCGAGGGGGCCGTGGAGACCCAGTACTTC
TRBJ2-1,NA,TRBV7-2,NA,CASSSLGGSYNEQFF,TGTGCCAGCAGCTCCCTCGGAGGATCCTACAATGAGCAGTTCTTC
TRBJ1-5,TRBD1,TRBV19,NA,CASSDRGSQPQHF,TGTGCCAGTAGTGACAGGGGCAGTCAGCCCCAGCATTTT
TRBJ1-1,NA,TRBV19,NA,CASSKGHPNTEAFF,TGTGCCAGTAGTAAGGGACATCCGAACACTGAAGCTTTCTTT
TRBJ2-7,NA,TRBV5-6,once,CASSAMTGSAYEQYF,TGTGCCAGCAGCGCAATGACGGGGAGCGCCTACGAGCAGTACTTC
TRBJ2-3,TRBD2,TRBV5-1,NA,CASRWTSGSVDTQYF,TGCGCCAGCAGATGGACTAGCGGGAGTGTAGATACGCAGTATTTT
TRBJ2-7,TRBD1,TRBV2,NA,CASSGQGLYEQYF,TGTGCCAGCAGTGGACAGGGCCTCTACGAGCAGTACTTC
TRBJ2-7,NA,TRBV6-6,NA,CASSNRVGYEQYF,TGTGCCAGCAGTAACAGGGTCGGCTACGAGCAGTACTTC
TRBJ1-1,NA,TRBV4-1,NA,CASSQGGEAFF,TGCGCCAGCAGCCAAGGAGGGGAAGCTTTCTTT
TRBJ2-7,TRBD1,TRBV6-5,NA,CASLPGTGSYEQYF,TGTGCCAGCCTGCCCGGGACAGGGTCCTACGAGCAGTACTTC
TRBJ2-3,NA,TRBV10-3,NA,CAISDPGGASDTQYF,TGTGCCATCAGCGACCCCGGTGGGGCCTCAGATACGCAGTATTTT
TRBJ1-2,NA,TRBV25-1,once,CASSPPGWGGYTF,TGTGCCAGCAGTCCACCAGGGTGGGGAGGCTACACCTTC
TRBJ2-4,TRBD1,TRBV14,once,CASSQGSNRGRNIQYF,TGTGCCAGCAGCCAAGGCTCTAACAGGGGGAGGAACATTCAGTACTTC
TRBJ1-6,TRBD1,TRBV9,NA,CASSVGPGGFANSPLHF,TGTGCCAGCAGCGTCGGTCCAGGGGGTTTCGCTAATTCACCCCTCCACTTT
TRBJ2-2,NA,TRBV29-1,NA,CSAQDPWGELFF,TGCAGCGCCCAGGACCCTTGGGGGGAGCTGTTTTTT
TRBJ2-3,NA,TRBV10-1,NA,CASSDSRRGYDTQYF,TGCGCCAGCAGTGATTCCCGCCGGGGATACGATACGCAGTATTTT
TRBJ1-1,TRBD1,TRBV6-5,NA,CASSYSVGTGDTEAFF,TGTGCCAGCAGTTACTCCGTGGGGACAGGGGACACTGAAGCTTTCTTT
TRBJ2-7,TRBD1,TRBV13,NA,CASSRQGYYEQYF,TGTGCCAGCAGCCGACAGGGGTACTACGAGCAGTACTTC
TRBJ2-3,NA,TRBV7-3,NA,CASSPSGTGRIDTQYF,TGTGCCAGCAGCCCCTCGGGGACGGGGAGGATCGATACGCAGTATTTT
TRBJ1-1,NA,TRBV27,NA,CASSLLAELNTEAFF,TGTGCCAGCAGTTTATTGGCGGAACTTAACACTGAAGCTTTCTTT
TRBJ1-2,NA,TRBV28,NA,CASGGGYGYTF,TGTGCCAGCGGAGGAGGCTATGGCTACACCTTC
TRBJ1-5,NA,TRBV7-9,NA,CASSLTVPGSNQPQHF,TGTGCCAGCAGCTTAACCGTCCCGGGTAGCAATCAGCCCCAGCATTTT
TRBJ1-5,NA,TRBV16,NA,CASSQSAPNQPQHF,TGTGCCAGCAGCCAATCTGCTCCAAATCAGCCCCAGCATTTT
TRBJ1-6,TRBD1,TRBV7-6,few,CASSSDRGGNSPLHF,TGTGCCAGCAGTTCGGACAGGGGCGGGAATTCACCCCTCCACTTT
TRBJ1-5,TRBD1,TRBV10-3,NA,CAISDGASYEGAQPQHF,TGTGCCATCAGTGACGGGGCGTCCTACGAGGGGGCTCAGCCCCAGCATTTT
TRBJ2-7,NA,TRBV14,NA,CASSRRGAYEQYF,TGTGCCAGCAGCCGCCGGGGTGCCTACGAGCAGTACTTC